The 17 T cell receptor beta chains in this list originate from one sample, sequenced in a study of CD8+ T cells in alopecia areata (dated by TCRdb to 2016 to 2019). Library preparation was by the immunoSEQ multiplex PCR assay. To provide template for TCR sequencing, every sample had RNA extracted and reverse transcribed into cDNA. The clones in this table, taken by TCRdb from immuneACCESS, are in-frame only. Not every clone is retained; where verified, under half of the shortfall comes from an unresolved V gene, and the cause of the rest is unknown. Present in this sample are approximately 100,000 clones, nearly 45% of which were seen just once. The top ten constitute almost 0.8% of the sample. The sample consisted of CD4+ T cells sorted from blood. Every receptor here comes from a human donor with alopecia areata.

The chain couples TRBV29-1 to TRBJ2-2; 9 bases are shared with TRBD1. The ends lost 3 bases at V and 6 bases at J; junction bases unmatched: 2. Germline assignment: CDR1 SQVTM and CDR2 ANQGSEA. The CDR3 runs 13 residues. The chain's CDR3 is CSVDTGGPGELFF. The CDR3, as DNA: TGCAGCGTTGATACAGGGGGCCCCGGGGAGCTGTTTTTT.

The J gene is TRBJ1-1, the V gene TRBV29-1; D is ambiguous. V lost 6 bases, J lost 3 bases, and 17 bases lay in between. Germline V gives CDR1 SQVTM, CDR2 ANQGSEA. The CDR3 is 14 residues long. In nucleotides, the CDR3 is TGCAGCGTCTTGGGCCTGTTGTCGGACACTGAAGCTTTCTTT. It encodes CSVLGLLSDTEAFF. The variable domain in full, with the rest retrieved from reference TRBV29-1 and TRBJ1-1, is SAVISQKPSRDICQRGTSLTIQCQVDSQVTMMFWYRQQPGQSLTLIATANQGSEATYESGFVIDKFPISRPNLTFSTLTVSNMSPEDSSIYLCSVLGLLSDTEAFFGQGTRLTVV.

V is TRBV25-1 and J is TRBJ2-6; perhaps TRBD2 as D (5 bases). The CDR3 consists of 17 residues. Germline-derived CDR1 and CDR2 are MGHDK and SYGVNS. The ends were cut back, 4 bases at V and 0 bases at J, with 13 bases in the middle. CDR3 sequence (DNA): TGTGCCAGCAGTGGCAGAGGACTTGACTCTGGGGCCAACGTCCTGACTTTC. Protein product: CASSGRGLDSGANVLTF.

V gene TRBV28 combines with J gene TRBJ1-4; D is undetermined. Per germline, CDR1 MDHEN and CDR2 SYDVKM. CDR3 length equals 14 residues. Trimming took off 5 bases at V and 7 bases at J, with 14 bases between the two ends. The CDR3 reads CASSTPIGGEKLFF. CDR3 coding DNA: TGTGCCAGCAGTACTCCAATCGGAGGTGAAAAACTGTTTTTT.

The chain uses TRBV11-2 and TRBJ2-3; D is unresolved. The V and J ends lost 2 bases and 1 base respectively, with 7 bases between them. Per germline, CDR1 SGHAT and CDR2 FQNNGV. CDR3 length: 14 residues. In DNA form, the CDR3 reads TGTGCCAGCAGCTTAACGGCAGGCACAGATACGCAGTATTTT. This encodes CASSLTAGTDTQYF.

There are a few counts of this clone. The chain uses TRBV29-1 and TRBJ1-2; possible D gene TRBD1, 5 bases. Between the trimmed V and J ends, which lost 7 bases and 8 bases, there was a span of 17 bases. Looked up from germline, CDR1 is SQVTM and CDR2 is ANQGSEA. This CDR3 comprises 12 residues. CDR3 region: CSAGHGEGGYTF. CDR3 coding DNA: TGCAGCGCCGGACACGGCGAAGGCGGCTACACCTTC.

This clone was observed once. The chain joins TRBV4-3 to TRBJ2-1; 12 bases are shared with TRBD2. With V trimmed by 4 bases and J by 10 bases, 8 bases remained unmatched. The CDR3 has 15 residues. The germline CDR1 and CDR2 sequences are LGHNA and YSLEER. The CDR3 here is CASSRRTSGMAEQFF. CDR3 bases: TGCGCCAGCAGCCGACGGACTAGCGGGATGGCCGAGCAGTTCTTC.

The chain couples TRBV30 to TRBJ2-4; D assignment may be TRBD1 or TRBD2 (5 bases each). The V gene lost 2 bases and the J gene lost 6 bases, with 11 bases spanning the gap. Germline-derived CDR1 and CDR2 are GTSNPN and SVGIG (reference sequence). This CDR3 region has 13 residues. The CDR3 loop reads CAWSLGTRNIQYF. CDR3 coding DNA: TGTGCCTGGAGTTTGGGGACCCGAAACATTCAGTACTTC. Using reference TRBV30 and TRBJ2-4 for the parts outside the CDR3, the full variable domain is SQTIHQWPATLVQPVGSPLSLECTVEGTSNPNLYWYRQAAGRGLQLLFYSVGIGQISSEVPQNLSASRPQDRQFILSSKKLLLSDSGFYLCAWSLGTRNIQYFGAGTRLSVL.

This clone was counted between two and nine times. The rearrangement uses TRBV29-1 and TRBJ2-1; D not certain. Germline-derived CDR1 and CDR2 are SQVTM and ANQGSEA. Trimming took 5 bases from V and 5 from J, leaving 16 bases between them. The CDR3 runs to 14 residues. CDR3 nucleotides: TGCAGCGTTCGACCGCGATCCCCCCACAATGAGCAGTTCTTC. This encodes CSVRPRSPHNEQFF.

The CDR3 reads CASRSLDRDYGYTF. The CDR3 nucleotides are TGTGCCAGCAGGTCCTTAGACAGGGACTATGGCTACACCTTC. The V and J genes are TRBV6-5 and TRBJ1-2, with 7 bases identical to TRBD1. CDR3 length: 14 amino acids. V lost 6 bases, J lost 3 bases, and 7 bases stayed unmatched. Per the germline V gene, CDR1 is MNHEY and CDR2 is SVGAGI.

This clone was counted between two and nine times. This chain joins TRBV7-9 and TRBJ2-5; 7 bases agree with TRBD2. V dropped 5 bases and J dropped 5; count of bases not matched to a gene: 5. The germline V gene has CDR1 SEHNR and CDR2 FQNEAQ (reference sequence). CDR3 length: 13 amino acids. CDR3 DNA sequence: TGTGCCAGCAGCCCGGACGGGAGGGAGACCCAGTACTTC. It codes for CASSPDGRETQYF.

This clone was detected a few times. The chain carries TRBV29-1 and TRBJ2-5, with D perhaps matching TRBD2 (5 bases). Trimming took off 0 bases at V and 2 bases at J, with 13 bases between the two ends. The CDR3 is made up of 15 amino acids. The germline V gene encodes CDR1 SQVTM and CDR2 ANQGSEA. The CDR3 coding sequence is TGCAGCGTTGAAGACCTCTCTAGAGGGCAAGAGACCCAGTACTTC. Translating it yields CSVEDLSRGQETQYF.

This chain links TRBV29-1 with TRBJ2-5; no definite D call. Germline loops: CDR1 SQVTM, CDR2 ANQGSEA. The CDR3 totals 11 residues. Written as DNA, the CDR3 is TGCGGCAGTAGGGCAGCAGGGACCCAGTACTTC. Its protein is CGSRAAGTQYF.

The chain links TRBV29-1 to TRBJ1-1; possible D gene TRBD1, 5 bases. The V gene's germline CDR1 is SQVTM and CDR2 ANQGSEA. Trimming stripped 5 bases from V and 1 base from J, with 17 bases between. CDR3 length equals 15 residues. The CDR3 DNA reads TGCAGCGTTACGATACAACCCCAGGGGAACACTGAAGCTTTCTTT. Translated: CSVTIQPQGNTEAFF.

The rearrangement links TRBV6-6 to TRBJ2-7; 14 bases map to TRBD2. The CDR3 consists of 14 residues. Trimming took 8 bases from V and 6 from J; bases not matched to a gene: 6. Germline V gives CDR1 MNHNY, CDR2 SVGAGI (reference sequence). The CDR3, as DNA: TGTGCCAGCCTCGGGACTAGCGGGAGTTCCGAGCAGTACTTC. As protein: CASLGTSGSSEQYF.

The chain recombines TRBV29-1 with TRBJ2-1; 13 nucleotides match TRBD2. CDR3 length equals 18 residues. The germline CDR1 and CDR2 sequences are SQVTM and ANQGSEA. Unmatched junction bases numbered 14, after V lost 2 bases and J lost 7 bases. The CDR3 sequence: CSVENPRRTSGSSNEQFF. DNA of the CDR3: TGCAGCGTTGAAAACCCGAGACGGACTAGCGGGAGTTCAAATGAGCAGTTCTTC.

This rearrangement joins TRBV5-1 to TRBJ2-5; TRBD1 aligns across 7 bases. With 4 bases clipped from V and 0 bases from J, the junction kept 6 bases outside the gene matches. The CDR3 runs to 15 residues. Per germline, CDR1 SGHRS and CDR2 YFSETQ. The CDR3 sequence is CASSRKTGYQETQYF. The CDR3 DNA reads TGCGCCAGCAGCCGAAAGACAGGGTACCAAGAGACCCAGTACTTC.